A single sample is the source of the 18 T cell receptor beta chains below, sequenced in a study of Ad26.COV2.S vaccination and SARS-CoV-2 variants. Treatment denoted: around 19 received Ad26.COV2.S at low or high dose, single or two shots; a few received placebo; per-sample allocation not given. Specimens were obtained on day 63 following the first vaccine or placebo injection. Using immunoSEQ multiplex PCR, the repertoire was profiled, and TCRdb retains in-frame clones only, with some absent. This table holds 350,000 to 450,000 clones, about 92% found once. The sample in question was peripheral blood, obtained in a trial of Ad26.COV2.S vaccine versus placebo. These receptors all stem from a person between 18 and 65 years old who received the Ad26.COV2.S COVID-19 vaccine or a placebo.

The V and J genes are TRBV5-8 and TRBJ1-5, with D uncertain. Per germline, CDR1 SGHTS and CDR2 YDEGEE. The CDR3 is 17 amino acids. V gave up 0 bases and J gave up 0 bases, with 13 bases separating them. CDR3 amino acids: CASSLGGWHLSNQPQHF. CDR3 DNA sequence: TGTGCCAGCAGCTTGGGCGGGTGGCATCTTAGCAATCAGCCCCAGCATTTT.

This chain joins TRBV7-9 and TRBJ1-1; D is ambiguous. In germline, CDR1 is SEHNR, CDR2 FQNEAQ (reference sequence). Trimming cost V 2 bases and J 6 bases, with 10 bases left between them. This CDR3 contains 13 residues. The CDR3 DNA reads TGTGCCAGCAGCTTATCAATGGTTCCTGAAGCTTTCTTT. Encoded protein: CASSLSMVPEAFF.

About this clone itself: Other DNA sequences in this specimen translate into the identical CDR3. The rearrangement uses TRBV6-6 and TRBJ1-6; no reliable D call. Trimming stripped 7 bases from V and 5 bases from J, with 9 bases between. Germline lookup yields CDR1 MNHNY and CDR2 SVGAGI (reference sequence). This CDR3 region has 13 residues. CDR3: CASTRNDNSPLHF. CDR3 coding DNA: TGTGCCAGCACCAGGAATGATAATTCACCCCTCCACTTT.

The V and J genes are TRBV29-1 and TRBJ2-5, with 7 bases matching TRBD1. Looked up from germline, CDR1 is SQVTM and CDR2 is ANQGSEA. The CDR3 covers 13 residues. The V segment lost 1 base and the J segment 9 bases; nucleotides outside the gene matches: 8. This CDR3 reads CSVEVLTGYAQYF. The CDR3 coding sequence is TGCAGCGTTGAAGTCCTGACAGGGTATGCCCAGTACTTC.

This clone was picked up one time. The genes are TRBV6-6 and TRBJ2-3; 8 nucleotides line up with TRBD2. This CDR3 is 16 amino acids long. After removal of 2 bases from V and 4 bases from J, the junction contained 8 bases not matched to a gene. CDR1 and CDR2 (germline): MNHNY, SVGAGI (reference sequence). In DNA, the CDR3 is TGTGCCAGCAGTTACCCCAGCGGGGGTAAGCCAGATACGCAGTATTTT. As protein: CASSYPSGGKPDTQYF.

The chain carries TRBV10-3 and TRBJ1-1; TRBD1 matches 9 bases. From germline, CDR1 is ENHRY and CDR2 SYGVKD. V lost 3 bases, J lost 6 bases, and 11 bases stayed unmatched. The CDR3 has 16 amino acids. Written as DNA, the CDR3 is TGTGCCATCAGTGACCTTGTTCCCCGACAGGGGGCTGAAGCTTTCTTT. It codes for CAISDLVPRQGAEAFF.

The genes are TRBV5-8 and TRBJ2-5; D ambiguous. V lost 7 bases and J lost 5, with 21 bases in between. Per germline, CDR1 SGHTS and CDR2 YDEGEE. The CDR3 totals 15 residues. The CDR3 region is CASPRARGVVETQYF. CDR3 sequence (DNA): TGTGCCAGCCCGCGTGCTAGAGGAGTGGTGGAGACCCAGTACTTC.

V usage is TRBV12-5 and J usage is TRBJ1-3; 7 nucleotides match TRBD1. The CDR3 loop spans 16 amino acids. In germline, CDR1 is LGHNT, CDR2 FRNRAP. V gave up 0 bases and J gave up 6 bases; unmatched junction bases: 8. CDR3 nucleotides: TGTGCTAGTGGTTTGGTATTAACAGGGGATTTAAACACCATATATTTT. It translates to CASGLVLTGDLNTIYF.

The chain joins TRBV24-1 to TRBJ1-2, with no clear D. From germline, CDR1 is KGHDR and CDR2 SFDVKD. The CDR3 runs to 13 residues. With 7 bases removed from V and 10 bases from J, the gap between germline ends came to 18 bases. The CDR3 region is CATRNTGSPSYTF. In DNA form, the CDR3 reads TGTGCCACCAGGAATACGGGCAGCCCTTCCTACACCTTC.

The chain uses TRBV5-1 and TRBJ2-7; a weak D match, TRBD1 (5 bases). The germline V gene has CDR1 SGHRS and CDR2 YFSETQ. This CDR3 is 12 amino acids long. V lost 3 bases and J 5 bases, leaving 9 bases between the germline ends. CDR3 bases: TGCGCCAGCAGCTCAGGGTCCCACGAGCAGTACTTC. Its protein product is CASSSGSHEQYF. Supplemented by reference TRBV5-1 and TRBJ2-7, the full variable domain reads KAGVTQTPRYLIKTRGQQVTLSCSPISGHRSVSWYQQTPGQGLQFLFEYFSETQRNKGNFPGRFSGRQFSNSRSEMNVSTLELGDSALYLCASSSGSHEQYFGPGTRLTVT.

V usage is TRBV6-5 and J usage is TRBJ2-7; D gene unclear. Germline CDR1 MNHEY, CDR2 SVGAGI. Trimming took 6 bases from V and 3 from J, leaving 12 bases between them. The CDR3 has 13 residues. CDR3: CASRASARYEQYF. CDR3 DNA sequence: TGTGCCAGCAGAGCCTCAGCGCGCTACGAGCAGTACTTC.

The V gene is TRBV19, the J gene TRBJ1-6, with 7 bases identical to TRBD1. This CDR3 has 15 amino acids. V lost 7 bases, J lost 7 bases, and 10 bases stayed unmatched. CDR1 and CDR2 (germline): LNHDA, SQIVND (reference sequence). The CDR3 coding sequence is TGTGCCAGTAATGGGAATACAGGGGTAAATTCACCCCTCCACTTT. It yields the protein CASNGNTGVNSPLHF.

The chain is built from TRBV5-6 and TRBJ1-1, with a tentative D call TRBD1 (5 bases). The CDR3 totals 14 residues. Germline CDR1 is SGHDT and CDR2 is YYEEEE. The V and J ends lost 2 bases and 6 bases respectively, with 14 bases between them. The chain's CDR3 is CASSFGGVNAEAFF. In DNA, the CDR3 is TGTGCCAGCAGCTTTGGGGGGGTGAATGCTGAAGCTTTCTTT. Combining the CDR3 with reference TRBV5-6 and TRBJ1-1 gives the whole variable domain DAGVTQSPTHLIKTRGQQVTLRCSPKSGHDTVSWYQQALGQGPQFIFQYYEEEERQRGNFPDRFSGHQFPNYSSELNVNALLLGDSALYLCASSFGGVNAEAFFGQGTRLTVV.

The gene calls are TRBV18 and TRBJ1-1; 8 positions agree with TRBD1. This CDR3 is built from 15 residues. In germline, CDR1 is KGHSH, CDR2 LQKENI. The J segment lost 1 base and the V segment lost 6 bases, leaving 7 bases of the junction unmatched. The CDR3 reads CASSNLDRANTEAFF. The CDR3 DNA reads TGTGCCAGCTCCAACTTGGACAGGGCGAACACTGAAGCTTTCTTT.

In this sample, this clone turned up many times. Other DNA sequences in this specimen translate into the identical CDR3. This rearrangement joins TRBV28 to TRBJ2-7; 12 bases line up with TRBD2. Trimming cost V 5 bases and J 2 bases; bases outside gene matches: 4. The CDR3 extends over 15 amino acids. Looked up from germline, CDR1 is MDHEN and CDR2 is SYDVKM. CDR3 loop: CASSPGLAGTYEQYF. CDR3 nucleotides: TGTGCCAGCAGTCCTGGACTAGCGGGGACCTACGAGCAGTACTTC.

CDR3 region: CAISESELANYGYTF. The CDR3 DNA follows: TGTGCCATCAGTGAGTCGGAGTTAGCTAACTATGGCTACACCTTC. This chain links TRBV10-3 with TRBJ1-2; D is ambiguous. V lost 0 bases and J lost 0, with 8 bases in between. Germline V gene lookup returns CDR1 ENHRY and CDR2 SYGVKD. This CDR3 region has 15 residues.

The chain joins TRBV10-3 to TRBJ1-2, with unresolved D. CDR1 and CDR2 (germline): ENHRY, SYGVKD. V lost 2 bases and J lost 4, with 14 bases in between. The CDR3 has 15 residues. In DNA, the CDR3 is TGTGCCATCAGTGAGCCGAGGACGGACCTCTATGGCTACACCTTC. It codes for CAISEPRTDLYGYTF.

This chain joins TRBV7-2 and TRBJ2-1; D gene uncertain. V lost 2 bases and J lost 6, with 17 bases in between. Germline V CDR1 and CDR2: SGHTA, FQGNSA. The CDR3 is 16 amino acids. The CDR3 region is CASSLFAISGRNEQFF. Here the CDR3 DNA reads TGTGCCAGCAGCTTATTTGCCATTAGTGGGCGCAATGAGCAGTTCTTC.